This TCR beta chain was documented in a study of blood T cell repertoires in COVID-19. On the study more broadly: Whether acute or convalescent, the COVID-19 samples came from the United States, Italy and Spain. T cells, B-cell-depleted T cells, or PBMCs provided the cDNA or gDNA that served as material.

With 3 bases removed from V and 4 bases from J, the gap between germline ends came to 15 bases. This CDR3 is 15 amino acids long. Germline V gene sequence: CDR1 MDHEN, CDR2 SYDVKM. Original methodology: Using reference gene primer amplification, nucleated cell counts were estimated. Sequencing used immunoSEQ multiplex PCR; TCRdb keeps in-frame clones, though not all of them. Clonal size and the V and J genes are those of that table, whereas D and trimming came from the DNA. This table holds fewer than 350,000 clones, around 81% found once. The clonotype was recovered from a woman aged 60-70 years with active or convalescent COVID-19. Sequencing was performed on peripheral blood. V is TRBV28 and J is TRBJ1-2; D perhaps matches TRBD1 (6 bases). CDR3 coding DNA: TGTGCCAGCAGTTTCCCGTCAGGGGTCGGCTATGGCTACACCTTC. Encoded protein: CASSFPSGVGYGYTF.